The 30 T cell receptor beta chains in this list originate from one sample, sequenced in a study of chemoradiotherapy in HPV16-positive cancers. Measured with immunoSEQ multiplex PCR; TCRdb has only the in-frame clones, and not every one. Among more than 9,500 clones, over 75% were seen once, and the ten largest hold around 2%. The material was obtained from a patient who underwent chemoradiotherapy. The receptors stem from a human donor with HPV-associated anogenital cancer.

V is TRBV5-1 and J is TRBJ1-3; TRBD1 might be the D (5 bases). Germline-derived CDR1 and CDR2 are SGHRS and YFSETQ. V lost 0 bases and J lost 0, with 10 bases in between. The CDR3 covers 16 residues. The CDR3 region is CASSLEVGGSGNTIYF. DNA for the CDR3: TGCGCCAGCAGCTTGGAGGTGGGGGGCTCTGGAAACACCATATATTTT.

CDR3 amino acids: CASSLGGMGEQYF. The CDR3 DNA sequence: TGTGCCAGCAGCTTAGGAGGTATGGGCGAGCAGTACTTC. This chain uses TRBV7-2 with TRBJ2-7; unclear D gene. V shed 1 base and J shed 6 bases, with 10 bases lying between them. CDR1 and CDR2 (germline): SGHTA, FQGNSA. This CDR3 contains 13 residues.

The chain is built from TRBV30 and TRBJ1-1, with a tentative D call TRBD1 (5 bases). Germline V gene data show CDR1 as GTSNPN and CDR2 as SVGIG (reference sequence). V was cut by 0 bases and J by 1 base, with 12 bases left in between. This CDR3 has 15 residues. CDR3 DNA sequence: TGTGCCTGGAGTGTACCCCTGGGGGGGAACACTGAAGCTTTCTTT. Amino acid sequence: CAWSVPLGGNTEAFF.

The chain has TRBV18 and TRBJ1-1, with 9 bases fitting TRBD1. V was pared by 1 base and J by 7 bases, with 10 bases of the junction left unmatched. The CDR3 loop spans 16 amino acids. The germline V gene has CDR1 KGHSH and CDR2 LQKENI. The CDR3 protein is CASSPQFPGQGGEAFF. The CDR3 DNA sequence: TGTGCCAGCTCACCACAATTCCCGGGACAGGGTGGTGAAGCTTTCTTT.

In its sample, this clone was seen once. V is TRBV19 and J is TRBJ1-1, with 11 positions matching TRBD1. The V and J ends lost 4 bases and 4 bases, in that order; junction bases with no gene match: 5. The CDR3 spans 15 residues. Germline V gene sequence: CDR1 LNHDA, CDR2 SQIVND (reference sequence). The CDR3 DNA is TGTGCCAGTAGTACCGCCGGGACAGGGGGCACTGAAGCTTTCTTT. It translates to CASSTAGTGGTEAFF.

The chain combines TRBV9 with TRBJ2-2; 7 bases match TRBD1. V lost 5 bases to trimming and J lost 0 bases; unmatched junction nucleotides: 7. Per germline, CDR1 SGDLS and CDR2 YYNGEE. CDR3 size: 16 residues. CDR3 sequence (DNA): TGTGCCAGCAGTCCCGGACAGGCCCCGAACACCGGGGAGCTGTTTTTT. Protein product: CASSPGQAPNTGELFF.

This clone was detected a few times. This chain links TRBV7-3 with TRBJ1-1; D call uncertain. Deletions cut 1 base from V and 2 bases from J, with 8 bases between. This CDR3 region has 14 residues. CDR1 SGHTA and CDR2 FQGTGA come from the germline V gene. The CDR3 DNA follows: TGTGCCAGCAGCTTAATGGGCAGCAACACTGAAGCTTTCTTT. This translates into CASSLMGSNTEAFF. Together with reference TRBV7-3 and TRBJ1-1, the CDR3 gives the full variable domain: GAGVSQTPSNKVTEKGKYVELRCDPISGHTALYWYRQSLGQGPEFLIYFQGTGAADDSGLPNDRFFAVRPEGSVSTLKIQRTERGDSAVYLCASSLMGSNTEAFFGQGTRLTVV.

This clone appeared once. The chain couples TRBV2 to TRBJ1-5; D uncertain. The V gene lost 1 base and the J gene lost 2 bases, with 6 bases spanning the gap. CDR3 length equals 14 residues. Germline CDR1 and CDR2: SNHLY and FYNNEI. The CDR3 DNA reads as TGTGCCAGCAGTGAAGTCGGACGCAATCAGCCCCAGCATTTT. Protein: CASSEVGRNQPQHF.

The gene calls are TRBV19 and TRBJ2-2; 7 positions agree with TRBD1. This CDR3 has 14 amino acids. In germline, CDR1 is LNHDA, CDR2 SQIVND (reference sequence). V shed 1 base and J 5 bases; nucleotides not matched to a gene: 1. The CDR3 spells CASSIAQGTGELFF. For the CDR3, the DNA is TGTGCCAGTAGTATAGCACAGGGGACCGGGGAGCTGTTTTTT.

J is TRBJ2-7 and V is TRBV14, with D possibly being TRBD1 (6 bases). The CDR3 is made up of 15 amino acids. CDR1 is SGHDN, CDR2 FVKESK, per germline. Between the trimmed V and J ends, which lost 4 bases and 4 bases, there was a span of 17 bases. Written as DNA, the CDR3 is TGTGCCAGCAGCCCTTGGGCAGGGGCACGGTACGAGCAGTACTTC. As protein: CASSPWAGARYEQYF.

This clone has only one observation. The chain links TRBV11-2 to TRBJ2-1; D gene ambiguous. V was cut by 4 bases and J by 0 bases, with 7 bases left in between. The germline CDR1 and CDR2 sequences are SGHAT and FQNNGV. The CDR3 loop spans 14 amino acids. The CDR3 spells CASSSPGSYNEQFF. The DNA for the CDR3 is TGTGCCAGCAGCTCCCCCGGCTCCTACAATGAGCAGTTCTTC.

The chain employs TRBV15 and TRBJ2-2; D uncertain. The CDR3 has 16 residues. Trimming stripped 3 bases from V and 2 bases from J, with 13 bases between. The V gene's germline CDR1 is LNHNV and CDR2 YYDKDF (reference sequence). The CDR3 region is CATSSSVRLNTGELFF. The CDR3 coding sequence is TGTGCCACCAGCAGTTCGGTCAGGCTCAACACCGGGGAGCTGTTTTTT.

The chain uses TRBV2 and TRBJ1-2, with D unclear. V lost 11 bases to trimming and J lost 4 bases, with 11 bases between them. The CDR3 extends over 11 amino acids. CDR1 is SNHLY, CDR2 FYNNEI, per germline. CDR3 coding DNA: TGTGCCTCCGAGGGAACCTATGGCTACACCTTC. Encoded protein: CASEGTYGYTF.

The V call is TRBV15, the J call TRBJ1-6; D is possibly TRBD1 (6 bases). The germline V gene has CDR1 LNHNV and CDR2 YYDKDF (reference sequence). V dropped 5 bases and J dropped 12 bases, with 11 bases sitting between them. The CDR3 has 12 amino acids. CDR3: CATSLTGLPLHF. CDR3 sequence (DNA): TGTGCCACCAGCTTAACAGGGTTACCCCTCCACTTT.

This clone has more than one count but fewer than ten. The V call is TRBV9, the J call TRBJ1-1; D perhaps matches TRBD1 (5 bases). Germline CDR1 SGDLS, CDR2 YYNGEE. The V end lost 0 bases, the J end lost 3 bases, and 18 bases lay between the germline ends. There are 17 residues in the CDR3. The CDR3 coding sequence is TGTGCCAGCAGCGTAGGCATATCGGGGGGGGTGGACACTGAAGCTTTCTTT. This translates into CASSVGISGGVDTEAFF.

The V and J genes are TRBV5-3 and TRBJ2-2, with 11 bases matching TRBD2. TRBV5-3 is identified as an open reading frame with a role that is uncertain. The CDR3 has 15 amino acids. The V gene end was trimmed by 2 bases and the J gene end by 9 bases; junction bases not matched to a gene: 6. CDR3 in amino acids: CARSFLAGGCRELFF. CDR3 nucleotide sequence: TGTGCCAGAAGCTTTCTAGCGGGGGGATGTCGGGAGCTGTTTTTT.

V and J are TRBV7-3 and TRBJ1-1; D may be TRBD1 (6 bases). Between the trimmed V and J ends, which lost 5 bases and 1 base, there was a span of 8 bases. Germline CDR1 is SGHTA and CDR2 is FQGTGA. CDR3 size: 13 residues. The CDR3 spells CASSIQGNTEAFF. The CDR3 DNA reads TGTGCCAGCAGCATACAGGGGAACACTGAAGCTTTCTTT.

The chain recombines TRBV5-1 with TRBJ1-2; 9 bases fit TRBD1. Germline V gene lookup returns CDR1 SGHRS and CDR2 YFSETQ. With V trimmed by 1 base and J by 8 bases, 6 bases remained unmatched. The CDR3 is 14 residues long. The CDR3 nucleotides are TGCGCCAGCAGCTTGTCACAGGGGGCGCAGGGCTACACCTTC. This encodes CASSLSQGAQGYTF.

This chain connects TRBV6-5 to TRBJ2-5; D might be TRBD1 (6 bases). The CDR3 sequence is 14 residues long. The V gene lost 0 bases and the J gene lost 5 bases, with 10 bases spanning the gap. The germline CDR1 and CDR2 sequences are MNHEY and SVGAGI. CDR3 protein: CASSYSPQGETQYF. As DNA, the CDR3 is TGTGCCAGCAGTTACTCCCCGCAGGGGGAGACCCAGTACTTC.

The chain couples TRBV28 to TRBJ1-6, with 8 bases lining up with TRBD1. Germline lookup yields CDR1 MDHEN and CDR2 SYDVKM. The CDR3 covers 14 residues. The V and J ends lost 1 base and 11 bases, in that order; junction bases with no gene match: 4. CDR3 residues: CASSLSGTGPPLHF. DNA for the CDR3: TGTGCCAGCAGTTTATCCGGGACAGGCCCACCCCTCCACTTT.

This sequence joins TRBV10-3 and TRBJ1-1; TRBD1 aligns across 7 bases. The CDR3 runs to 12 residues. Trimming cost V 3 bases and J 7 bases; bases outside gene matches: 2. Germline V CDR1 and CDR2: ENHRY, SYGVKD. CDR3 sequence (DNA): TGTGCCATCAGTGACGACAGGGATGAAGCTTTCTTT. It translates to CAISDDRDEAFF.

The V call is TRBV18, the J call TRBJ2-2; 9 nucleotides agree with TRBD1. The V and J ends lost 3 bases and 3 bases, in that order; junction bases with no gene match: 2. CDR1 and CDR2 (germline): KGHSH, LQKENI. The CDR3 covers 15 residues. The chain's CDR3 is CASSPWTGDTGELFF. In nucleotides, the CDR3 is TGTGCCAGCTCACCTTGGACAGGGGACACCGGGGAGCTGTTTTTT.

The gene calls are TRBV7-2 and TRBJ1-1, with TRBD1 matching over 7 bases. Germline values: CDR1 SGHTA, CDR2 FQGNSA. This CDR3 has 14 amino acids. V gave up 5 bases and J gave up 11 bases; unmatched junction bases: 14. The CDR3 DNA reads TGTGCCAGCAGCCCAGACAGGGCAGGATTCGTGGCTTTCTTT. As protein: CASSPDRAGFVAFF. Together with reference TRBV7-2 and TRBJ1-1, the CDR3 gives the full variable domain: GAGVSQSPSNKVTEKGKDVELRCDPISGHTALYWYRQSLGQGLEFLIYFQGNSAPDKSGLPSDRFSAERTGGSVSTLTIQRTQQEDSAVYLCASSPDRAGFVAFFGQGTRLTVV.

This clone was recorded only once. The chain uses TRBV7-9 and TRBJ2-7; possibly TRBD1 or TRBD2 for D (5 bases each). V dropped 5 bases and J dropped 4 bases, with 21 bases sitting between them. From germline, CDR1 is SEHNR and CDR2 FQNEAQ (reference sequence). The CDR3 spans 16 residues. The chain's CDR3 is CASSPTAGTLGYEQYF. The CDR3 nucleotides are TGTGCCAGCAGCCCAACCGCAGGGACGTTAGGGTACGAGCAGTACTTC.

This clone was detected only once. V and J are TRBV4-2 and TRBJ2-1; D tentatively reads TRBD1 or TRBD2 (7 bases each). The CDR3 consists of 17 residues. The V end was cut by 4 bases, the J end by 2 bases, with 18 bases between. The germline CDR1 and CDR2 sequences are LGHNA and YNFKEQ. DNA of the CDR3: TGTGCCAGCAGCCCCCTCAGGGGGGGGCAACCCTACAATGAGCAGTTCTTC. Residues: CASSPLRGGQPYNEQFF.

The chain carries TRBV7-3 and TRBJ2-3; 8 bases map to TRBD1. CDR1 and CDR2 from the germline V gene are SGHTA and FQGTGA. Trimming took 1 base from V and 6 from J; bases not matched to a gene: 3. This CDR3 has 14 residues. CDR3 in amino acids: CASSLITGGDTQYF. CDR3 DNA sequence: TGTGCCAGCAGCTTAATAACAGGGGGGGATACGCAGTATTTT.

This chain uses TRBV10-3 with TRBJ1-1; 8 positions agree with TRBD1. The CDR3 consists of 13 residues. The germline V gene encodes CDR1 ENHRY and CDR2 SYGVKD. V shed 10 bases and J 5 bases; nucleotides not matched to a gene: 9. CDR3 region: CATADRGGTEAFF. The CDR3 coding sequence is TGTGCCACCGCCGACAGGGGTGGTACTGAAGCTTTCTTT.

This CDR3 is CATSSIMKPDRSYNEQFF. The CDR3 DNA reads as TGTGCCACCAGCAGCATAATGAAACCGGACCGGAGTTACAATGAGCAGTTCTTC. This rearrangement joins TRBV15 to TRBJ2-1; D gene uncertain. Germline V gene lookup returns CDR1 LNHNV and CDR2 YYDKDF (reference sequence). CDR3 size: 18 residues. V was cut by 3 bases and J by 4 bases, with 22 bases left in between.

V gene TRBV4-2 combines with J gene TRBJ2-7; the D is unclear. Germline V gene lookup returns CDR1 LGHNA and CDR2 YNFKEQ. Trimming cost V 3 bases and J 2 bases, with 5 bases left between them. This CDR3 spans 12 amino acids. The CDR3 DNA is TGTGCCAGCAGCCAGGGCACCTACGAGCAGTACTTC. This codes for CASSQGTYEQYF.

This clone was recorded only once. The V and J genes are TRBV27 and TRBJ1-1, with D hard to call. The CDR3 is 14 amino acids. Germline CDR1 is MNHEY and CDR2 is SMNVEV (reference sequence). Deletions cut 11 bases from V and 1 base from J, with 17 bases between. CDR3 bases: TGTGCCCACTATTCTAAGACCACGAACACTGAAGCTTTCTTT. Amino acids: CAHYSKTTNTEAFF.